Each of the 11 T cell receptor beta chains below was sequenced from the same sample in a study of blood T cell repertoires in COVID-19. Some clones are missing from TCRdb's copy, which holds only in-frame ones; the method was immunoSEQ multiplex PCR. The table records 110,000 or so clones, roughly 85% of them present only once. Sample: peripheral blood. These receptors were collected from a man in his forties or fifties with acute or convalescent COVID-19.

In this sample, this clone turned up a few times. V is TRBV7-2 and J is TRBJ2-2; TRBD2 matches 16 bases. CDR3 length equals 19 residues. Germline trimming cut 2 bases from V and 4 bases from J; bases unmatched to any gene: 7. Germline lookup yields CDR1 SGHTA and CDR2 FQGNSA. CDR3 in DNA: TGTGCCAGCAGCTTATTGGGACTAGCGGGGGGGCCTGGCACCGGGGAGCTGTTTTTT. The encoded protein is CASSLLGLAGGPGTGELFF.

The CDR3 loop reads CAISESSGEYEQYF. DNA of the CDR3: TGTGCCATCAGTGAGTCGTCAGGGGAATACGAGCAGTACTTC. The gene calls are TRBV10-3 and TRBJ2-7, with D tentatively TRBD1 (6 bases). There are 14 residues in the CDR3. V lost 0 bases and J lost 4, with 10 bases in between. Germline assignment: CDR1 ENHRY and CDR2 SYGVKD.

This chain joins TRBV10-3 and TRBJ2-7, with 11 bases fitting TRBD2. The ends lost 6 bases at V and 0 bases at J; junction bases unmatched: 1. Germline CDR1 reads ENHRY; CDR2 reads SYGVKD. CDR3 size: 14 residues. CDR3 region: CAIRGTSGSYEQYF. The CDR3 DNA follows: TGTGCCATCAGGGGGACTAGCGGCTCCTACGAGCAGTACTTC.

The chain carries TRBV7-3 and TRBJ2-1; 9 nucleotides match TRBD1. The CDR3 has 16 residues. Germline V gene data show CDR1 as SGHTA and CDR2 as FQGTGA. V trimming: 4 bases; J trimming: 2 bases; junction bases outside the gene matches: 6. The CDR3 spells CASSSNTGGPYNEQFF. The CDR3 DNA reads TGTGCCAGCAGCTCTAACACAGGGGGCCCCTACAATGAGCAGTTCTTC. Looking up the rest from reference TRBV7-3 and TRBJ2-1 gives the full variable domain: GAGVSQTPSNKVTEKGKYVELRCDPISGHTALYWYRQSLGQGPEFLIYFQGTGAADDSGLPNDRFFAVRPEGSVSTLKIQRTERGDSAVYLCASSSNTGGPYNEQFFGPGTRLTVL.

The V and J genes are TRBV30 and TRBJ1-6, with TRBD1 matching 8 bases. Germline V lookup: CDR1 GTSNPN, CDR2 SVGIG (reference sequence). The J segment lost 10 bases and the V segment lost 1 base, leaving 6 bases of the junction unmatched. The CDR3 length is 14 residues. The CDR3 DNA reads TGTGCCTGGAGTGCGGACAGGGTGGGATCACCCCTCCACTTT. Protein: CAWSADRVGSPLHF.

The sample holds one count of this clone. This rearrangement joins TRBV6-5 to TRBJ2-7, with 9 bases fitting TRBD1. The ends lost 6 bases at V and 6 bases at J; junction bases unmatched: 9. Germline CDR1 reads MNHEY; CDR2 reads SVGAGI. This CDR3 comprises 14 residues. The CDR3 protein is CASRPPGQGREQYF. CDR3 in DNA: TGTGCCAGCAGACCTCCGGGACAGGGTCGCGAGCAGTACTTC.

Only one count was recorded for this clone. The V call is TRBV13, the J call TRBJ1-1; possible D gene TRBD1, 5 bases. The germline V gene has CDR1 PRHDT and CDR2 FYEKMQ (reference sequence). Trimming cost V 5 bases and J 7 bases, with 17 bases left between them. The CDR3 totals 14 residues. The CDR3 DNA reads as TGTGCCAGCAGCGAACTACAGGAGATGGGTGAAGCTTTCTTT. Translation gives CASSELQEMGEAFF.

V and J are TRBV4-3 and TRBJ2-5, with D possibly being TRBD1 (5 bases). The V end was cut by 2 bases, the J end by 2 bases, with 9 bases between. The CDR3 spans 14 residues. In germline, CDR1 is LGHNA, CDR2 YSLEER. The CDR3 protein is CASSQKGQQETQYF. CDR3 coding DNA: TGCGCCAGCAGCCAAAAGGGGCAGCAAGAGACCCAGTACTTC.

The CDR3 protein is CASSKERGLANEKLFF. The CDR3 DNA is TGTGCCAGCAGCAAAGAAAGGGGGCTCGCTAATGAAAAACTGTTTTTT. This sequence joins TRBV21-1 and TRBJ1-4; the table calls TRBD1, which could not be checked here. TRBV21-1 is designated a pseudogene. This CDR3 has 16 residues.

To note about this clone: Other DNA sequences in this specimen translate into the identical CDR3. J is TRBJ1-2 and V is TRBV5-1; 8 nucleotides match TRBD1. The CDR3 is 13 amino acids. From germline, CDR1 is SGHRS and CDR2 YFSETQ. The ends lost 4 bases at V and 4 bases at J; junction bases unmatched: 3. CDR3 in amino acids: CASSPDRVYGYTF. CDR3 bases: TGCGCCAGCAGCCCGGACAGGGTCTATGGCTACACCTTC.

This chain joins TRBV7-9 and TRBJ2-7, with a tentative D call TRBD2 (5 bases). The CDR3 covers 13 residues. Germline values: CDR1 SEHNR, CDR2 FQNEAQ (reference sequence). Trimming stripped 3 bases from V and 6 bases from J, with 12 bases between. CDR3 sequence reads: CASSFSEGFEQYF. Written as DNA, the CDR3 is TGTGCCAGCAGCTTTTCCGAGGGCTTCGAGCAGTACTTC.